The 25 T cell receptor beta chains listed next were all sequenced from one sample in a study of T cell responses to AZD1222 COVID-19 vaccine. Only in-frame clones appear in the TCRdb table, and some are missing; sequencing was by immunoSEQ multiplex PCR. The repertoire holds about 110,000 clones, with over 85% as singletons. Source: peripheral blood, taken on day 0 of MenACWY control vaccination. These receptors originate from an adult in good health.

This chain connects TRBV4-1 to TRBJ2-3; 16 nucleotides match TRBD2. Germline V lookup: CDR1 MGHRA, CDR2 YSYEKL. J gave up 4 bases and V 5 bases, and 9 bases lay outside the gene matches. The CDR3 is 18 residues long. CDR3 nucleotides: TGCGCCAGCAGCTCTCCCGGGACTAGCGGGGGGGCGTCAGATACGCAGTATTTT. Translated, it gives CASSSPGTSGGASDTQYF.

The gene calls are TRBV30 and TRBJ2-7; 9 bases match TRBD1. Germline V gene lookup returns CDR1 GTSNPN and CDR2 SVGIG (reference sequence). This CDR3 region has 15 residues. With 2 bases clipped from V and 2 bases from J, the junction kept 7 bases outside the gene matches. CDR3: CAWSRTGEAPYEQYF. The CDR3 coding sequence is TGTGCCTGGAGTCGGACAGGGGAGGCCCCCTACGAGCAGTACTTC. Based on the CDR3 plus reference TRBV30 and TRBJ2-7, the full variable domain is SQTIHQWPATLVQPVGSPLSLECTVEGTSNPNLYWYRQAAGRGLQLLFYSVGIGQISSEVPQNLSASRPQDRQFILSSKKLLLSDSGFYLCAWSRTGEAPYEQYFGPGTRLTVT.

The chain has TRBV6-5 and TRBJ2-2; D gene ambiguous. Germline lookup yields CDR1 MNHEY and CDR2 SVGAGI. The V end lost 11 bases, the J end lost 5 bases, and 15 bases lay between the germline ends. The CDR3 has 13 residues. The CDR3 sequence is CAAALRQTGELFF. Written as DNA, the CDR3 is TGTGCCGCGGCGCTACGGCAAACCGGGGAGCTGTTTTTT.

CDR3 DNA: TGTGCCAGCAGCCCTGGGGACAGGCGTTTCTACAATGAGCAGTTCTTC. Amino acid sequence: CASSPGDRRFYNEQFF. The J gene is TRBJ2-1, the V gene TRBV11-2, with 8 nucleotides matching TRBD1. Trimming cost V 5 bases and J 3 bases; bases outside gene matches: 9. Germline CDR1 and CDR2: SGHAT and FQNNGV. This CDR3 contains 16 residues.

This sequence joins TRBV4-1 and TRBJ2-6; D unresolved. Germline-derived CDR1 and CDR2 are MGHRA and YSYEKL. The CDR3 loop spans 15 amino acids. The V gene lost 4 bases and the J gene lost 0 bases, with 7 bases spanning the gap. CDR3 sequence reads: CASSPLNSGANVLTF. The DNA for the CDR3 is TGCGCCAGCAGCCCGCTCAACTCTGGGGCCAACGTCCTGACTTTC.

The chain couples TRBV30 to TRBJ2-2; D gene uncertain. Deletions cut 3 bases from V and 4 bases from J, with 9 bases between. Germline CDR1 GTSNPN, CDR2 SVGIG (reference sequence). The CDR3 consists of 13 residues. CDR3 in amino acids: CAWRFLPTGELFF. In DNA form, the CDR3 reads TGTGCCTGGAGGTTCCTCCCCACCGGGGAGCTGTTTTTT.

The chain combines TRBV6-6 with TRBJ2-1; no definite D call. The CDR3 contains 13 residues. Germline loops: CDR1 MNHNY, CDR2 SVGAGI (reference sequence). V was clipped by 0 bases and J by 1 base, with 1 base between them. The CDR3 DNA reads TGTGCCAGCAGTTACTCTTCCTACAATGAGCAGTTCTTC. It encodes CASSYSSYNEQFF.

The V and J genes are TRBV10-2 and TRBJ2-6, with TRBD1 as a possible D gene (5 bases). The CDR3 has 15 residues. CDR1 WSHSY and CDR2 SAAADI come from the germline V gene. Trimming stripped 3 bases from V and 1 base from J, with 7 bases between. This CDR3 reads CASSDTGSGANVLTF. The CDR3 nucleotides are TGCGCCAGCAGTGATACAGGATCTGGGGCCAACGTCCTGACTTTC.

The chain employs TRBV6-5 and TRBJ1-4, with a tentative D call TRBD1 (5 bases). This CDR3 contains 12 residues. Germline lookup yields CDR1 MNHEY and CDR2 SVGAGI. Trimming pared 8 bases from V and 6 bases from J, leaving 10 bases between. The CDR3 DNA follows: TGTGCCAGCGTCGGGGCGGATGAAAAACTGTTTTTT. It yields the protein CASVGADEKLFF.

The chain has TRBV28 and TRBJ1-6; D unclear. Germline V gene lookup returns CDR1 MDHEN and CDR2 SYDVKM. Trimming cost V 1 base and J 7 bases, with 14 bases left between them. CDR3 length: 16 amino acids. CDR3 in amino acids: CASSLYGLGINSPLHF. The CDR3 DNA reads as TGTGCCAGCAGTTTATATGGCTTGGGAATAAATTCACCCCTCCACTTT.

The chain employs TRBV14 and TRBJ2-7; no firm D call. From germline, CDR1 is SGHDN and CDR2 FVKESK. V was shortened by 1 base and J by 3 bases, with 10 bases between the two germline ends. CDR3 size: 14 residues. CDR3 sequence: CASSQVGSLYEQYF. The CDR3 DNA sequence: TGTGCCAGCAGCCAAGTGGGGTCTCTCTACGAGCAGTACTTC.

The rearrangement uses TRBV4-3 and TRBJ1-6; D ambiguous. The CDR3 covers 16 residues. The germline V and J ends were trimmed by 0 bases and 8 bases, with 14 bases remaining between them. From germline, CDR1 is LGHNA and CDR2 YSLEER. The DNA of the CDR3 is TGCGCCAGCAGCCAAGAAATAGGTTCTCGATATTCACCCCTCCACTTT. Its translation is CASSQEIGSRYSPLHF.

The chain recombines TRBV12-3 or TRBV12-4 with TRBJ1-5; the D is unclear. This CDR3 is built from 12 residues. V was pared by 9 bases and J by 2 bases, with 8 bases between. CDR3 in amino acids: CASRRGNQPQHF. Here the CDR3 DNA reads TGTGCCAGTAGGAGAGGCAATCAGCCCCAGCATTTT.

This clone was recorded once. CDR3 loop: CASSVPGTEAFF. CDR3 in DNA: TGCGCCAGCAGCGTGCCGGGCACTGAAGCTTTCTTT. The V gene is TRBV4-1, the J gene TRBJ1-1; D remains unclear. The CDR3 extends over 12 amino acids. CDR1 is MGHRA, CDR2 YSYEKL, per germline. The germline V and J ends were trimmed by 5 bases and 4 bases, with 8 bases remaining between them.

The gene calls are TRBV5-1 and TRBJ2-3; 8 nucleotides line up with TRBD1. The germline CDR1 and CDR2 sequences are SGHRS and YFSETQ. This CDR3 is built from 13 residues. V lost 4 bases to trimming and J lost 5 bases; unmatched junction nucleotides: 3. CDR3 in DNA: TGCGCCAGCAGCCCGGACAGGGAAGATACGCAGTATTTT. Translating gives CASSPDREDTQYF.

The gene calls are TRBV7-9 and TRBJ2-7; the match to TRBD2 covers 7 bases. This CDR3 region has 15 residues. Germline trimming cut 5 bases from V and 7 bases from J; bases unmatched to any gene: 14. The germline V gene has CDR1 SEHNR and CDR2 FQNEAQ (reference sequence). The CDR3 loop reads CASSPERGSWGEQYF. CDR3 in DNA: TGTGCCAGCAGCCCAGAGCGGGGTTCCTGGGGTGAGCAGTACTTC.

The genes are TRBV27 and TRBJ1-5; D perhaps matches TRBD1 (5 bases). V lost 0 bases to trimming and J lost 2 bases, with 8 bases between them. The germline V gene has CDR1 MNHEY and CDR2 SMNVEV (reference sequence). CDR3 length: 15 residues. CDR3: CASSLSGGGNQPQHF. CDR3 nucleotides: TGTGCCAGCAGTTTATCCGGGGGTGGCAATCAGCCCCAGCATTTT.

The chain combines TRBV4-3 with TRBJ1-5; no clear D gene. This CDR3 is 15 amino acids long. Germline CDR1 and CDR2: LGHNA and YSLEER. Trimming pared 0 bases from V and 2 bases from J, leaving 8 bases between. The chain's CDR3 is CASSQEGSGNQPQHF. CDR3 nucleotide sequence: TGCGCCAGCAGCCAAGAAGGGTCGGGCAATCAGCCCCAGCATTTT.

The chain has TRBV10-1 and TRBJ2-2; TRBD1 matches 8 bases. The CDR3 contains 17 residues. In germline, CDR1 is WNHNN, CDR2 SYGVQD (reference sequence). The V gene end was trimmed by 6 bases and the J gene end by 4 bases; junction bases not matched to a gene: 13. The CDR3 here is CASSGIGQGRITGELFF. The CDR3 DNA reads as TGCGCCAGCAGCGGTATTGGACAGGGACGAATCACCGGGGAGCTGTTTTTT.

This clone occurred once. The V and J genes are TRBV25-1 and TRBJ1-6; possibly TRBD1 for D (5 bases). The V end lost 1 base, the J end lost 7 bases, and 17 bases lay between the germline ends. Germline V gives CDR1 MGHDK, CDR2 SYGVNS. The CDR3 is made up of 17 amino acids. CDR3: CASSEFSGRADNSPLHF. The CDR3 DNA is TGTGCCAGCAGTGAATTTTCGGGCAGGGCAGACAATTCACCCCTCCACTTT.

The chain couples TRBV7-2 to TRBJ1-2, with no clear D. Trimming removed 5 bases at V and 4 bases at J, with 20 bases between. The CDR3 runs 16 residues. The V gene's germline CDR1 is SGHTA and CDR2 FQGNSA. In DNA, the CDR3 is TGTGCCAGCAGCATATCGTGCAGAGACGGAACCTATGGCTACACCTTC. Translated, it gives CASSISCRDGTYGYTF.

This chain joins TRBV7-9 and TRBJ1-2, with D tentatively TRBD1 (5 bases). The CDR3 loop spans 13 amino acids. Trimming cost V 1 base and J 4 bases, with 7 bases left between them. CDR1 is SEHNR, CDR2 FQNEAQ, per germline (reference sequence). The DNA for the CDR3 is TGTGCCAGCAGCTTAGGAGACAGCTATGGCTACACCTTC. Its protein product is CASSLGDSYGYTF.

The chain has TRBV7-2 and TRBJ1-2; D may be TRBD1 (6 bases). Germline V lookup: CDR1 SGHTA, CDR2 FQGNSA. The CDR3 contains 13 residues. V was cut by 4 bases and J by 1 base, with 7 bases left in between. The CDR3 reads CASSSGVNYGYTF. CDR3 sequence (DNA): TGTGCCAGCAGCTCAGGGGTTAACTATGGCTACACCTTC.

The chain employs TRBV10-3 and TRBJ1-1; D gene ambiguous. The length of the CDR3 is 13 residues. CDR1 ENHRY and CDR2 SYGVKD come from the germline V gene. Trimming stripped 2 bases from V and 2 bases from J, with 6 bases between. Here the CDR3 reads CAISERENTEAFF. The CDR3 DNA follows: TGTGCCATCAGTGAGCGGGAAAACACTGAAGCTTTCTTT.

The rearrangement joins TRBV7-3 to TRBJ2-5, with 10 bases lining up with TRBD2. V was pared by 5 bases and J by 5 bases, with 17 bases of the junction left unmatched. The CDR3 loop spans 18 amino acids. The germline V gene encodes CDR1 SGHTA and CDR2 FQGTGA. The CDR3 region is CASSPLPPPAGGPETQYF. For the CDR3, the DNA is TGTGCCAGCAGCCCACTGCCCCCGCCAGCGGGGGGGCCGGAGACCCAGTACTTC.